This TCR beta chain was captured by sequencing in a study of beta chain features in type 1 diabetes. About the study: Researchers looked at fewer than 110 million sorted cells across all samples. Study-level results: A closer apparent resemblance between naive, central memory and Treg TCRB repertoires was seen in patients than in healthy donors.

Only a few counts were recorded for this clone. Its antigen is as yet unknown. As every portion of the isolated RNA was reverse transcribed, the sequencing read expressed TCRB transcripts. Clones were read by immunoSEQ multiplex PCR, and TCRdb kept only the in-frame ones, dropping some. There are approximately 160,000 clones in the sample; 7.5% to 10% occur only once, and roughly 2.5% lies in the top ten. The sequenced sample was central memory CD4+ T cells from blood. The clonotype was recovered from a woman in her late teens or twenties in good health.

The CDR3 DNA follows: TGTGCCAGCAGCTTAACGGGACAGGGCGGTCAGCCCCAGCATTTT. This sequence encodes CASSLTGQGGQPQHF. The genes are TRBV7-2 and TRBJ1-5, with 9 bases that match TRBD1. Germline V gene data show CDR1 as SGHTA and CDR2 as FQGNSA. The CDR3 contains 15 residues. The ends lost 2 bases at V and 6 bases at J; junction bases unmatched: 5.